This TCR beta chain was recovered during a study of T-cell reconstitution after alpha-beta-depleted transplantation in children. Broader study findings: At one year after transplant, newly produced T cells mostly accounted for T-cell counts and diversity. Reportedly, alpha-beta T cells present about two months post-transplant originated from several hundred expanded clones of graft origin. The origin of high day-60 TCRbeta diversity in some patients lay in surviving recipient T cells and thymic progenitors.

Construction of the TCRbeta library involved unique molecular identifiers. TCRdb re-analysed the PCR reads in MiXCR, keeping a single row per CDR3 protein. The sample consists of about 1,000,000 distinct CDR3 sequences, about 30% of them appearing once. Remarks on this clonotype: Its antigen is not known.

The V gene's germline CDR1 is MGHRA and CDR2 YSYEKL. CDR3 length equals 16 residues. The V and J ends lost 0 bases and 1 base respectively, with 9 bases between them. The sequencing used PBMCs, mostly from graft donor cells, collected 360 days after TCRalphabeta/CD19-depleted stem cell transplant. The V and J genes are TRBV4-1 and TRBJ2-2; no definite D call. The clonotype was recovered from a boy younger than two who had a stem cell transplant for SCID, so the T cells may come from the graft donor. The CDR3 sequence: CASSQESPGNTGELFF. The CDR3 nucleotides read TGCGCCAGCAGCCAAGAATCTCCGGGGAACACCGGGGAGCTGTTTTTT.